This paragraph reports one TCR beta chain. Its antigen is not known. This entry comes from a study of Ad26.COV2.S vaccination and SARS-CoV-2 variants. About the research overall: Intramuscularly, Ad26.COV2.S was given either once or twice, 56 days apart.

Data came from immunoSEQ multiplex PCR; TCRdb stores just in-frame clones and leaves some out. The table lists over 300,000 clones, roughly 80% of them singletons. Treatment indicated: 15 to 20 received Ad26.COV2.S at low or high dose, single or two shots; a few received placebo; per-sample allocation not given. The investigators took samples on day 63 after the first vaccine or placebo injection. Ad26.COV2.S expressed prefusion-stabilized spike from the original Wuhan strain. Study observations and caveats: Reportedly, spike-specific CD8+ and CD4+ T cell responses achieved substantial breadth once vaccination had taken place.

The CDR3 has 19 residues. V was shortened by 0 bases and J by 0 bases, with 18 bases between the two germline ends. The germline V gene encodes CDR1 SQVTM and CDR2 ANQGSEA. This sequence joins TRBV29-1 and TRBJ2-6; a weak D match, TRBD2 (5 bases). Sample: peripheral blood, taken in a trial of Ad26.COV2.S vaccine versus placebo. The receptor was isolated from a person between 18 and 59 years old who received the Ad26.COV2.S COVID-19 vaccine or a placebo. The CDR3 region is CSVEDGSGRLSSGANVLTF. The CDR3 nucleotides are TGCAGCGTTGAAGATGGATCGGGAAGACTAAGCTCTGGGGCCAACGTCCTGACTTTC.